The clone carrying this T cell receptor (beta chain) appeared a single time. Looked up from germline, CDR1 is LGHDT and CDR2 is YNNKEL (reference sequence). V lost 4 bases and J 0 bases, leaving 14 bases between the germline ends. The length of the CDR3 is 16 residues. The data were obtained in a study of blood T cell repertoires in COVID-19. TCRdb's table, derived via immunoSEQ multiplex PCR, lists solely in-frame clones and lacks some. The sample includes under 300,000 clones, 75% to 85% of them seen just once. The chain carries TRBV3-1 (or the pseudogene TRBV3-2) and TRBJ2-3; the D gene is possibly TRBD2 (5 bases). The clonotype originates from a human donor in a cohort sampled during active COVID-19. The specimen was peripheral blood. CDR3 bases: TGTGCCAGCAGCCCGGGGTCTCTGGTTAGCACAGATACGCAGTATTTT. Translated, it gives CASSPGSLVSTDTQYF.